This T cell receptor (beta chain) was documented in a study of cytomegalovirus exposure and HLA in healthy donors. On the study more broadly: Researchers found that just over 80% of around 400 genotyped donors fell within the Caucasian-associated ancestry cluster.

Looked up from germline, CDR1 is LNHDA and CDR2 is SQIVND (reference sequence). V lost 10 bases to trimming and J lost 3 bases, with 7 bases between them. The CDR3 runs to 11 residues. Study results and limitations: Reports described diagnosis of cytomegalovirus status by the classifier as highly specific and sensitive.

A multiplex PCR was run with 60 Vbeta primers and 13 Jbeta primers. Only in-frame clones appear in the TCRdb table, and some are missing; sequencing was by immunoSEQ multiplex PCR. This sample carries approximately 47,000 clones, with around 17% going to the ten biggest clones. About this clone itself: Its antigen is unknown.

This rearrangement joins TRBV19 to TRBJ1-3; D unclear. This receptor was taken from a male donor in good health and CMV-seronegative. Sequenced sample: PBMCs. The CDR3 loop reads CATVVGNTIYF. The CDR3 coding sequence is TGTGCCACAGTGGTTGGAAACACCATATATTTT. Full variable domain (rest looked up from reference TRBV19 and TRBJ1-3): DGGITQSPKYLFRKEGQNVTLSCEQNLNHDAMYWYRQDPGQGLRLIYYSQIVNDFQKGDIAEGYSVSREKKESFPLTVTSAQKNPTAFYLCATVVGNTIYFGEGSWLTVV.